One and the same sample provided the 31 T cell receptor beta chains below, sequenced in a study of OX40 agonist ivuxolimab in advanced cancers. Sequenced by immunoSEQ multiplex PCR; TCRdb stores in-frame clones only, minus some. The sample carries roughly 10,000 clones, about 66% recorded once. Here the sequenced sample was CD4+ or CD8+ T cells sorted from blood, taken in a trial of the OX40 agonist ivuxolimab. The source of these receptors is an adult with an advanced solid tumor such as melanoma, head and neck, liver or kidney cancer.

V usage is TRBV27 and J usage is TRBJ2-7; 10 positions agree with TRBD1. The junction had 3 bases not matched to a gene; V was cut back by 4 bases and J by 3 bases. Germline V lookup: CDR1 MNHEY, CDR2 SMNVEV (reference sequence). The CDR3 is made up of 14 amino acids. In DNA, the CDR3 is TGTGCCAGCAGTTGGGACAGGGGAAACTACGAGCAGTACTTC. Its protein product is CASSWDRGNYEQYF.

The V gene is TRBV5-6, the J gene TRBJ1-1, with D hard to call. CDR1 SGHDT and CDR2 YYEEEE come from the germline V gene. CDR3 length equals 13 residues. The V and J ends lost 4 bases and 7 bases respectively, with 14 bases between them. The CDR3 spells CASSQDGRGEAFF. The CDR3 bases are TGTGCCAGCAGCCAGGACGGGCGCGGTGAAGCTTTCTTT.

The chain links TRBV5-1 to TRBJ1-1; 9 bases match TRBD1. From germline, CDR1 is SGHRS and CDR2 YFSETQ. With V trimmed by 4 bases and J by 4 bases, 2 bases remained unmatched. The CDR3 totals 13 residues. In nucleotides, the CDR3 is TGCGCCAGCAGCCTGGACAGGGGCACTGAAGCTTTCTTT. It codes for CASSLDRGTEAFF.

The gene calls are TRBV5-4 and TRBJ2-1; possibly TRBD2 for D (6 bases). This CDR3 is 16 amino acids long. Germline V gene data show CDR1 as SGHNT and CDR2 as YYREEE (reference sequence). V lost 4 bases and J 0 bases, leaving 14 bases between the germline ends. CDR3 amino acids: CASSPGLGGSYNEQFF. The CDR3 DNA sequence: TGTGCCAGCAGCCCGGGATTGGGGGGCTCCTACAATGAGCAGTTCTTC.

CDR3: CASSRQYEQYF. The CDR3 region has the DNA TGTGCCAGCAGTCGACAGTACGAGCAGTACTTC. This chain joins TRBV7-9 and TRBJ2-5; perhaps TRBD1 as D (5 bases). The better agreement between TRBJ2-7 and the DNA end casts doubt on the J call. Germline loops: CDR1 SEHNR, CDR2 FQNEAQ (reference sequence). The CDR3 is 11 amino acids.

The chain combines TRBV4-3 with TRBJ1-5; weak D call: TRBD1 (5 bases). This CDR3 has 18 residues. Germline loops: CDR1 LGHNA, CDR2 YSLEER. V gave up 0 bases and J gave up 4 bases, with 19 bases separating them. In DNA, the CDR3 is TGCGCCAGCAGCCAAGAAGTCCAGGGCGCGGCGGGGAATCAGCCCCAGCATTTT. It translates to CASSQEVQGAAGNQPQHF.

The chain recombines TRBV4-3 with TRBJ1-6; D remains unclear. The CDR3 covers 17 residues. Trimming took 0 bases from V and 2 from J, leaving 11 bases between them. CDR1 is LGHNA and CDR2 is YSLEER in the germline V gene. The chain's CDR3 is CASSQEEEPTYNSPLHF. The CDR3 nucleotides read TGCGCCAGCAGCCAAGAAGAGGAGCCAACCTATAATTCACCCCTCCACTTT.

This clone qualifies as large (0.1 to 1%). This chain links TRBV9 with TRBJ2-5, with 8 bases aligning to TRBD2. Germline assignment: CDR1 SGDLS and CDR2 YYNGEE. V lost 3 bases, J lost 5 bases, and 9 bases stayed unmatched. The CDR3 sequence is 15 residues long. CDR3 nucleotide sequence: TGTGCCAGCAGCGCTAGGACTAGCCCCCCCGAGACCCAGTACTTC. Translating it yields CASSARTSPPETQYF.

Comments on this clone: Other DNA variants within this sample encode the same CDR3. The chain joins TRBV16 to TRBJ1-5, with D maybe TRBD1 (5 bases). V lost 4 bases, J lost 4 bases, and 8 bases lay in between. Germline V gene data show CDR1 as KGHSY and CDR2 as FQNENV. The CDR3 is 13 amino acids. The CDR3 protein is CASSRSGNQPQHF. CDR3 coding DNA: TGTGCCAGCAGCCGATCAGGGAATCAGCCCCAGCATTTT.

The V call is TRBV28, the J call TRBJ2-5; 9 nucleotides align to TRBD1. CDR1 and CDR2 from the germline V gene are MDHEN and SYDVKM. Trimming removed 3 bases from V and 1 base from J; junction bases left unmatched: 3. This CDR3 has 15 residues. CDR3 DNA: TGTGCCAGCAGTTTCGGGACAGGGATCCAAGAGACCCAGTACTTC. It codes for CASSFGTGIQETQYF.

V is TRBV7-9 and J is TRBJ2-5; D is perhaps TRBD2 (6 bases). The CDR3 covers 17 residues. The ends were cut back, 3 bases at V and 5 bases at J, with 22 bases in the middle. Germline CDR1 SEHNR, CDR2 FQNEAQ (reference sequence). CDR3 region: CASSFLGSRGPGETQYF. The CDR3 DNA is TGTGCCAGCAGCTTCCTCGGGAGTAGAGGGCCCGGGGAGACCCAGTACTTC.

This clone has more than one count but fewer than ten. This chain connects TRBV27 to TRBJ2-1; D is ambiguous. CDR3 size: 13 residues. Trimming shortened V by 2 bases and J by 9 bases, and 11 bases separated the two germline ends. Germline CDR1 and CDR2: MNHEY and SMNVEV (reference sequence). The CDR3 protein is CASSLRTPVEQFF. Here the CDR3 DNA reads TGTGCCAGCAGTTTAAGGACCCCGGTTGAGCAGTTCTTC.

This rearrangement joins TRBV29-1 to TRBJ2-1; D may correspond to TRBD1 or TRBD2 (6 bases each). The CDR3 is 11 amino acids. Trimming stripped 7 bases from V and 6 bases from J, with 10 bases between. CDR1 is SQVTM and CDR2 is ANQGSEA in the germline V gene. The CDR3 is CSGGATNEQFF. In nucleotides, the CDR3 is TGCAGCGGGGGGGCTACCAATGAGCAGTTCTTC.

This clone was detected only a few times. This chain links TRBV4-3 with TRBJ2-6; 8 bases are a match to TRBD1. V lost 2 bases to trimming and J lost 0 bases; unmatched junction nucleotides: 12. The CDR3 contains 20 residues. Germline V gene data show CDR1 as LGHNA and CDR2 as YSLEER. CDR3 sequence (DNA): TGCGCCAGCAGCCAATACTCCGGGACAGGCTTTAGCTCTGGGGCCAACGTCCTGACTTTC. Amino acid sequence: CASSQYSGTGFSSGANVLTF.

V is TRBV7-9 and J is TRBJ1-2; unclear D gene. The CDR3 covers 16 residues. Germline values: CDR1 SEHNR, CDR2 FQNEAQ (reference sequence). With 5 bases removed from V and 0 bases from J, the gap between germline ends came to 16 bases. CDR3 sequence (DNA): TGTGCCAGCAGCCACCCTCTGACCGTTCCTAACTATGGCTACACCTTC. Residues: CASSHPLTVPNYGYTF.

By proportion, this clone is medium-sized. The chain is built from TRBV7-8 and TRBJ2-1; TRBD1 matches 9 bases. Per germline, CDR1 SGHVS and CDR2 FQNEAQ. The CDR3 is made up of 17 amino acids. Losses at the gene ends were 0 bases for V and 8 bases for J; bases not matched to a gene: 11. The CDR3 loop reads CASSLALRGTGMDEQFF. As DNA, the CDR3 is TGTGCCAGCAGCTTAGCGTTACGGGGGACAGGGATGGATGAGCAGTTCTTC. Supplemented by reference TRBV7-8 and TRBJ2-1, the full variable domain reads GAGVSQSPRYKVAKRGQDVALRCDPISGHVSLFWYQQALGQGPEFLTYFQNEAQLDKSGLPSDRFFAERPEGSVSTLKIQRTQQEDSAVYLCASSLALRGTGMDEQFFGPGTRLTVL.

By share of the sample, this clone is medium-sized (0.01 to 0.1%). This chain links TRBV27 with TRBJ1-2; 7 bases are a match to TRBD1. Germline V gives CDR1 MNHEY, CDR2 SMNVEV (reference sequence). The J segment lost 8 bases and the V segment lost 5 bases, leaving 5 bases of the junction unmatched. CDR3 length: 12 amino acids. The CDR3, as DNA: TGTGCCAGCAGTAACCGGGACAGAGGCTACACCTTC. This codes for CASSNRDRGYTF.

This chain uses TRBV15 with TRBJ2-2, with D possibly TRBD2 on 6 matching bases. The V and J ends lost 1 base and 2 bases respectively, with 8 bases between them. CDR1 and CDR2 (germline): LNHNV, YYDKDF (reference sequence). The CDR3 is 15 amino acids. The DNA for the CDR3 is TGTGCCACCAGCAGAGGCGGGGACAACACCGGGGAGCTGTTTTTT. Translated: CATSRGGDNTGELFF.

This chain uses TRBV6-5 with TRBJ1-4; 7 bases fit TRBD1. V dropped 1 base and J dropped 8; count of bases not matched to a gene: 7. Germline loops: CDR1 MNHEY, CDR2 SVGAGI. The CDR3 loop spans 15 amino acids. CDR3 coding DNA: TGTGCCAGCAGTTACTACGACAGGGAGGGCGAAAAACTGTTTTTT. The encoded protein is CASSYYDREGEKLFF.

The V and J genes are TRBV7-9 and TRBJ2-7; possible D gene TRBD1, 5 bases. The CDR3 loop spans 13 amino acids. CDR1 SEHNR and CDR2 FQNEAQ come from the germline V gene (reference sequence). V was shortened by 5 bases and J by 1 base, with 9 bases between the two germline ends. DNA of the CDR3: TGTGCCAGCAGCGCCAGGGATTCCTACGAGCAGTACTTC. Translation: CASSARDSYEQYF.

The rearrangement joins TRBV19 to TRBJ2-6, with D perhaps matching TRBD1 or TRBD2 (5 bases each). The CDR3 extends over 15 amino acids. V was trimmed by 5 bases and J by 2 bases, leaving 10 bases between them. CDR1 and CDR2 from the germline V gene are LNHDA and SQIVND (reference sequence). CDR3 DNA: TGTGCCAGTAGTGTAGGGGAGACTGGGGCCAACGTCCTGACTTTC. Translating it yields CASSVGETGANVLTF. Full variable domain (remainder filled in from reference TRBV19 and TRBJ2-6): DGGITQSPKYLFRKEGQNVTLSCEQNLNHDAMYWYRQDPGQGLRLIYYSQIVNDFQKGDIAEGYSVSREKKESFPLTVTSAQKNPTAFYLCASSVGETGANVLTFGAGSRLTVL.

V gene TRBV28 combines with J gene TRBJ2-5; D ambiguous. Germline V gene data show CDR1 as MDHEN and CDR2 as SYDVKM. The V and J ends lost 10 bases and 4 bases respectively, with 10 bases between them. The CDR3 runs 11 residues. The CDR3 reads CATTRLETQYF. The DNA for the CDR3 is TGTGCCACTACGAGGTTAGAGACCCAGTACTTC. Full variable domain (remainder filled in from reference TRBV28 and TRBJ2-5): DVKVTQSSRYLVKRTGEKVFLECVQDMDHENMFWYRQDPGLGLRLIYFSYDVKMKEKGDIPEGYSVSREKKERFSLILESASTNQTSMYLCATTRLETQYFGPGTRLLVL.

The chain uses TRBV29-1 and TRBJ1-1, with TRBD1 matching over 7 bases. The CDR3 is 13 residues long. After removal of 8 bases from V and 0 bases from J, the junction contained 6 bases not matched to a gene. Germline V gene data show CDR1 as SQVTM and CDR2 as ANQGSEA. CDR3 coding DNA: TGCAGCTCCAGGGGGACAGTGAACACTGAAGCTTTCTTT. Its protein is CSSRGTVNTEAFF.

The chain uses TRBV19 and TRBJ1-6; D uncertain. In germline, CDR1 is LNHDA, CDR2 SQIVND (reference sequence). This CDR3 comprises 14 residues. V lost 4 bases and J lost 5, with 9 bases in between. The CDR3 DNA is TGTGCCAGTAGTACCGGACGGAATAATTCACCCCTCCACTTT. It translates to CASSTGRNNSPLHF. Complete variable domain (other parts from reference TRBV19 and TRBJ1-6): DGGITQSPKYLFRKEGQNVTLSCEQNLNHDAMYWYRQDPGQGLRLIYYSQIVNDFQKGDIAEGYSVSREKKESFPLTVTSAQKNPTAFYLCASSTGRNNSPLHFGNGTRLTVT.

V and J are TRBV1 and TRBJ2-2; the D call in the table, TRBD1, was not verified against the DNA. TRBV1 is assigned pseudogene status. The CDR3 loop spans 15 amino acids. CDR3 coding DNA: TGCACCAGCAGCCAGACAGGGGGCGAACACCGGGAGCTGTTTTTT. It is translated as CTSSQTGGEHRELFF.

The chain is built from TRBV6-4 and TRBJ2-2; either TRBD1 or TRBD2 may fit D (6 bases each). The CDR3 extends over 14 amino acids. Per germline, CDR1 MRHNA and CDR2 SNTAGT. The germline V and J ends were trimmed by 2 bases and 3 bases, with 7 bases remaining between them. The CDR3 spells CASSDRGDTGELFF. DNA for the CDR3: TGTGCCAGCAGTGACAGGGGGGACACCGGGGAGCTGTTTTTT.

The rearrangement joins TRBV5-4 to TRBJ1-2; TRBD1 is a possible D gene (6 bases). The CDR3 is 12 amino acids. Germline values: CDR1 SGHNT, CDR2 YYREEE (reference sequence). V was clipped by 4 bases and J by 8 bases, with 12 bases between them. CDR3 nucleotide sequence: TGTGCCAGCAGCAAGGACAGTTTAGGCTACACCTTC. As protein: CASSKDSLGYTF. The whole variable domain, remainder taken from reference TRBV5-4 and TRBJ1-2, is ETGVTQSPTHLIKTRGQQVTLRCSSQSGHNTVSWYQQALGQGPQFIFQYYREEENGRGNFPPRFSGLQFPNYSSELNVNALELDDSALYLCASSKDSLGYTFGSGTRLTVV.

CDR3 nucleotides: TGTGCCTGGAGTGTTGGACAGGGGGCGAACACTGAAGCTTTCTTT. This sequence encodes CAWSVGQGANTEAFF. The chain has TRBV30 and TRBJ1-1; TRBD1 matches 11 bases. The length of the CDR3 is 15 residues. With 0 bases clipped from V and 1 base from J, the junction kept 1 base outside the gene matches. The germline CDR1 and CDR2 sequences are GTSNPN and SVGIG (reference sequence).

The gene calls are TRBV2 and TRBJ2-7; TRBD1 might be the D (6 bases). The V gene lost 8 bases and the J gene lost 1 base, with 15 bases spanning the gap. The CDR3 consists of 14 residues. Germline CDR1 is SNHLY and CDR2 is FYNNEI. CDR3 region: CASSKGEASYEQYF. DNA of the CDR3: TGTGCCAGCTCGAAGGGGGAAGCATCCTACGAGCAGTACTTC.

V is TRBV4-1 and J is TRBJ2-2; unclear D gene. The CDR3 has 16 amino acids. The V end was cut by 0 bases, the J end by 1 base, with 9 bases between. Looked up from germline, CDR1 is MGHRA and CDR2 is YSYEKL. The CDR3 protein is CASSQDSRRNTGELFF. The CDR3, as DNA: TGCGCCAGCAGCCAAGATTCCAGGAGGAACACCGGGGAGCTGTTTTTT.

The V and J genes are TRBV25-1 and TRBJ2-7; the D call may be TRBD1 or TRBD2 (6 bases each). CDR1 and CDR2 from the germline V gene are MGHDK and SYGVNS. V was cut by 7 bases and J by 5 bases, with 21 bases left in between. The CDR3 spans 15 residues. In nucleotides, the CDR3 is TGTGCCAGCACCCCCCCCGGGCTGGGGGGCGACGAGCAGTACTTC. Protein product: CASTPPGLGGDEQYF.